These 32 T cell receptor beta chains came from one sample sequenced in a study of T cell repertoires in cytomegalovirus infection. TCRdb used MiXCR to reprocess the reads, holding one entry per CDR3 protein. The sample includes 450,000 to 650,000 distinct CDR3 sequences, more than 20% of them seen just once. Sequenced: PBMCs. The receptor set was obtained from a human donor in good health (CMV status not recorded). Some clones in this sample may be carry-over from other donors' samples.

The J gene is TRBJ1-5, the V gene TRBV20-1; 7 nucleotides agree with TRBD1. This CDR3 spans 15 amino acids. Trimming removed 3 bases from V and 4 bases from J; junction bases left unmatched: 9. CDR1 and CDR2 (germline): DFQATT, SNEGSKA (reference sequence). The chain's CDR3 is CSARAGQAGNQPQHF. CDR3 in DNA: TGCAGTGCTAGGGCCGGACAGGCTGGAAATCAGCCCCAGCATTTT.

The J gene is TRBJ1-1, the V gene TRBV28, with D unresolved. The CDR3 spans 12 residues. The V and J ends lost 2 bases and 3 bases respectively, with 4 bases between them. Germline CDR1 is MDHEN and CDR2 is SYDVKM. CDR3 sequence (DNA): TGTGCCAGCAGTTTACAGGACACTGAAGCTTTCTTT. It translates to CASSLQDTEAFF.

At least ten counts were recorded for this clonotype. The chain uses TRBV7-2 and TRBJ2-3; 8 positions agree with TRBD2. V lost 5 bases and J lost 6; bases outside the gene matches: 7. This CDR3 is 14 amino acids long. Germline V gene data show CDR1 as SGHTA and CDR2 as FQGNSA. The CDR3 DNA reads as TGTGCCAGCAGCCTAAATAGCGGGGTGGATACGCAGTATTTT. It codes for CASSLNSGVDTQYF.

This rearrangement joins TRBV19 to TRBJ1-5; D is undetermined. Per germline, CDR1 LNHDA and CDR2 SQIVND (reference sequence). Trimming took off 3 bases at V and 5 bases at J, with 8 bases between the two ends. This CDR3 has 13 amino acids. The CDR3 DNA follows: TGTGCCAGTAGTATGTCGGGCCATCAGCCCCAGCATTTT. Its protein is CASSMSGHQPQHF.

This clonotype was seen a handful of times. The chain is built from TRBV18 and TRBJ2-7, with D unclear. Trimming removed 2 bases at V and 5 bases at J, with 13 bases between. CDR3 size: 14 residues. CDR1 and CDR2 (germline): KGHSH, LQKENI. The CDR3 loop is CASSPAAANDEQYF. The DNA of the CDR3 is TGTGCCAGCTCACCAGCAGCAGCGAACGACGAGCAGTACTTC.

The chain's CDR3 is CASSSAVPSQETQYF. As DNA, the CDR3 is TGTGCCAGTAGTAGTGCCGTCCCTAGCCAAGAGACCCAGTACTTC. The chain employs TRBV19 and TRBJ2-5; no clear D. The germline V gene encodes CDR1 LNHDA and CDR2 SQIVND (reference sequence). The CDR3 loop spans 15 amino acids. Trimming left V 4 bases short and J 1 base short, with 13 bases between.

This clonotype has ten or more counts. DNA of the CDR3: TGTGCCAGCAGCTTAGTCGCGACTAGCGGACGAAGCTCCTACAATGAGCAGTTCTTC. The encoded protein is CASSLVATSGRSSYNEQFF. The J gene is TRBJ2-1, the V gene TRBV7-2, with 9 bases identical to TRBD2. The CDR3 spans 19 residues. Germline CDR1 is SGHTA and CDR2 is FQGNSA. J was trimmed by 0 bases and V by 1 base; bases with no gene match: 10.

A note on this clonotype: The germline gene is not matched at one end of the junction; a read error may be the cause. The chain combines TRBV7-6 with TRBJ2-2; 11 nucleotides match TRBD2. CDR3 size: 17 residues. The V gene's germline CDR1 is SGHVS and CDR2 FNYEAQ. Written as DNA, the CDR3 is TGTGCCAGTAGCTCGGGACTAGCGGTAACGAACACCGGGGAGCTGTTTTTT. Translated: CASSSGLAVTNTGELFF.

Many counts were recorded for this clonotype. V gene TRBV7-6 combines with J gene TRBJ2-7; D ambiguous. V lost 1 base to trimming and J lost 3 bases, with 7 bases between them. The CDR3 has 13 residues. Germline assignment: CDR1 SGHVS and CDR2 FNYEAQ. Written as DNA, the CDR3 is TGTGCCAGCAGCTTAGGACCGAACTACGAGCAGTACGTC. Translating gives CASSLGPNYEQYV.

The V gene is TRBV6-2 or TRBV6-3, the J gene TRBJ2-1; 11 bases are a match to TRBD2. Germline V gene lookup returns CDR1 MNHEY and CDR2 SVGEGT. The CDR3 is 17 amino acids. J lost 4 bases, V lost 2 bases, and 7 bases had no gene match. CDR3 in amino acids: CASSYGGLADKYNEQFF. Written as DNA, the CDR3 is TGTGCCAGCAGTTACGGGGGACTAGCGGACAAATACAATGAGCAGTTCTTC.

The chain links TRBV19 to TRBJ2-7, with D perhaps assigned TRBD1 or TRBD2 (7 bases each). This CDR3 region has 17 residues. Trimming left V 10 bases short and J 6 bases short, with 31 bases between. Germline V gene lookup returns CDR1 LNHDA and CDR2 SQIVND (reference sequence). The CDR3 spells CATGTAGSRRMGGEQYF. CDR3 coding DNA: TGTGCCACTGGGACAGCGGGATCCAGACGGATGGGCGGCGAGCAGTACTTC.

The chain is built from TRBV15 and TRBJ1-5; TRBD1 might be the D (6 bases). Trimming took 4 bases from V and 4 from J, leaving 17 bases between them. The V gene's germline CDR1 is LNHNV and CDR2 YYDKDF (reference sequence). This CDR3 is built from 16 residues. CDR3 DNA sequence: TGTGCCACCAGCAAAGGGACGACAGGAATAAATCAGCCCCAGCATTTT. Protein: CATSKGTTGINQPQHF.

This clonotype was counted ten times or more. The rearrangement links TRBV7-8 to TRBJ2-7, with 14 bases that match TRBD2. V lost 5 bases and J lost 6; bases outside the gene matches: 6. Germline CDR1 is SGHVS and CDR2 is FQNEAQ. The CDR3 sequence is 15 residues long. The CDR3 is CASSRPGTSGSEQYF. DNA for the CDR3: TGTGCCAGCAGCCGCCCCGGGACTAGCGGGAGCGAGCAGTACTTC.

The chain couples TRBV12-3 or TRBV12-4 to TRBJ1-6, with D tentatively TRBD1 (5 bases). Trimming took off 2 bases at V and 9 bases at J, with 14 bases between the two ends. The CDR3 has 15 residues. Here the CDR3 reads CASSLSGGSVSPLHF. DNA of the CDR3: TGTGCCAGCAGTTTAAGTGGGGGAAGTGTTTCACCCCTCCACTTT.

The chain recombines TRBV7-2 with TRBJ2-3, with unresolved D. CDR1 and CDR2 (germline): SGHTA, FQGNSA. The CDR3 is 12 residues long. Between the trimmed V and J ends, which lost 7 bases and 2 bases, there was a span of 7 bases. This CDR3 is CASTGYTDTQYF. Here the CDR3 DNA reads TGTGCCAGCACCGGGTACACAGATACGCAGTATTTT.

This chain connects TRBV14 to TRBJ1-1, with 9 bases fitting TRBD1. Looked up from germline, CDR1 is SGHDN and CDR2 is FVKESK. The V gene end was trimmed by 3 bases and the J gene end by 4 bases; junction bases not matched to a gene: 12. The CDR3 contains 17 residues. In nucleotides, the CDR3 is TGTGCCAGCAGCCATCTAGACAGGGGGAGACAGGGCACTGAAGCTTTCTTT. This sequence encodes CASSHLDRGRQGTEAFF.

This clonotype came up many times. This chain connects TRBV7-8 to TRBJ1-3; the D is unclear. V lost 5 bases, J lost 0 bases, and 17 bases lay in between. Germline lookup yields CDR1 SGHVS and CDR2 FQNEAQ. The CDR3 consists of 17 residues. Written as DNA, the CDR3 is TGTGCCAGCAGCAGGTGGCAGTCTGCGGCCTCTGGAAACACCATATATTTT. Translating it yields CASSRWQSAASGNTIYF.

This clonotype was counted once. The chain has TRBV28 and TRBJ2-7; 8 nucleotides agree with TRBD2. V was clipped by 1 base and J by 3 bases; unmatched bases: 17. Germline assignment: CDR1 MDHEN and CDR2 SYDVKM. The CDR3 runs 19 residues. The CDR3 DNA sequence: TGTGCCAGCAGTTTATCCTCCATCGGGAGGGAGTACCACATCTACGAGCAGTACTTC. Translating gives CASSLSSIGREYHIYEQYF.

V is TRBV30 and J is TRBJ2-3; 7 bases line up with TRBD1. The CDR3 is made up of 14 amino acids. J lost 4 bases, V lost 4 bases, and 8 bases had no gene match. The germline gives CDR1 GTSNPN, CDR2 SVGIG (reference sequence). DNA for the CDR3: TGTGCCTGGACCCCGGGACAGACGGCAGATACGCAGTATTTT. Its translation is CAWTPGQTADTQYF.

This clonotype was counted many times. The genes are TRBV7-9 and TRBJ1-1; D is unclear. There are 14 residues in the CDR3. Deletions cut 5 bases from V and 2 bases from J, with 12 bases between. Per germline, CDR1 SEHNR and CDR2 FQNEAQ (reference sequence). Here the CDR3 reads CASSTEMPNTEAFF. The CDR3 DNA follows: TGTGCCAGCAGCACCGAAATGCCCAACACTGAAGCTTTCTTT. The entire variable domain, with the rest obtained from reference TRBV7-9 and TRBJ1-1, is as follows: DTGVSQNPRHKITKRGQNVTFRCDPISEHNRLYWYRQTLGQGPEFLTYFQNEAQLEKSRLLSDRFSAERPKGSFSTLEIQRTEQGDSAMYLCASSTEMPNTEAFFGQGTRLTVV.

The genes are TRBV6-6 and TRBJ2-5, with 9 bases aligning to TRBD2. Germline-derived CDR1 and CDR2 are MNHNY and SVGAGI (reference sequence). The CDR3 contains 16 residues. The V and J ends lost 6 bases and 2 bases, in that order; junction bases with no gene match: 10. For the CDR3, the DNA is TGTGCCAGCAGATACGGGCTAGCGGGATTTCAAGAGACCCAGTACTTC. This codes for CASRYGLAGFQETQYF.

The table lists this clonotype with a few counts. The chain uses TRBV4-1 and TRBJ2-5; D remains unclear. Trimming took off 3 bases at V and 4 bases at J, with 9 bases between the two ends. Germline-derived CDR1 and CDR2 are MGHRA and YSYEKL. The CDR3 spans 13 residues. The CDR3 DNA is TGCGCCAGCAGCCAGAGACTTGGAGAGACCCAGTACTTC. Translated: CASSQRLGETQYF.

This clonotype was picked up a small number of times. This chain joins TRBV7-8 and TRBJ2-7, with a possible D match to TRBD2 (6 bases). The germline gives CDR1 SGHVS, CDR2 FQNEAQ. Trimming pared 2 bases from V and 0 bases from J, leaving 14 bases between. This CDR3 region has 16 residues. CDR3 DNA sequence: TGTGCCAGCAGCTTATACAACTACGGGAGCTCCTACGAGCAGTACTTC. Amino acid sequence: CASSLYNYGSSYEQYF.

The chain employs TRBV7-8 and TRBJ2-2; D gene ambiguous. Trimming removed 1 base at V and 1 base at J, with 10 bases between. Germline lookup yields CDR1 SGHVS and CDR2 FQNEAQ. The CDR3 extends over 16 amino acids. CDR3 bases: TGTGCCAGCAGCTTAGTTGGTAGAATGAACACCGGGGAGCTGTTTTTT. It codes for CASSLVGRMNTGELFF.

V usage is TRBV7-3 and J usage is TRBJ2-3; D perhaps matches TRBD2 (5 bases). This CDR3 is 15 amino acids long. V gave up 2 bases and J gave up 1 base, with 10 bases separating them. In germline, CDR1 is SGHTA, CDR2 FQGTGA. The DNA of the CDR3 is TGTGCCAGCAGCTTATCAGCGGCGGGCACAGATACGCAGTATTTT. This encodes CASSLSAAGTDTQYF.

This clonotype has ten or more counts. The rearrangement joins TRBV7-8 to TRBJ2-3; D is possibly TRBD2 (6 bases). Germline CDR1 is SGHVS and CDR2 is FQNEAQ. The CDR3 spans 16 residues. The ends were cut back, 5 bases at V and 2 bases at J, with 17 bases in the middle. CDR3 coding DNA: TGTGCCAGCAGCGGAAAGGGACTTCGCCTCACAGATACGCAGTATTTT. This translates into CASSGKGLRLTDTQYF.

With respect to this clonotype: A much larger clone is a single base away; this may be a read error. The chain couples TRBV7-6 to TRBJ2-1; the match to TRBD2 covers 7 bases. This CDR3 region has 15 residues. CDR1 is SGHVS, CDR2 FNYEAQ, per germline. The CDR3 bases are TGTTCCAGCAGCAGAGGGACTACCTCCTACAATGAGCAGTTCTTC. Translation gives CSSSRGTTSYNEQFF.

This clonotype was detected ten times or more. V usage is TRBV27 and J usage is TRBJ1-6; 8 bases line up with TRBD1. The CDR3 sequence is 14 residues long. Germline CDR1 and CDR2: MNHEY and SMNVEV (reference sequence). Unmatched junction bases numbered 1, after V lost 3 bases and J lost 6 bases. CDR3 protein: CASSLGQVNSPLHF. CDR3 in DNA: TGTGCCAGCAGTTTGGGACAGGTTAATTCACCCCTCCACTTT.

This sequence joins TRBV5-5 and TRBJ2-3; 10 bases are a match to TRBD2. Losses at the gene ends were 1 base for V and 4 bases for J; bases not matched to a gene: 3. Germline V gives CDR1 SGHKS, CDR2 YYEKEE (reference sequence). This CDR3 contains 15 residues. The CDR3 DNA reads as TGTGCCAGCAGCTTGTACACTAGCGGGGCAGATACGCAGTATTTT. Residues: CASSLYTSGADTQYF.

The J gene is TRBJ2-3, the V gene TRBV6-1; TRBD1 is a possible D gene (6 bases). Trimming pared 10 bases from V and 2 bases from J, leaving 31 bases between. Germline lookup yields CDR1 MNHNS and CDR2 SASEGT. This CDR3 is 19 amino acids long. Written as DNA, the CDR3 is TGTGCCACCAGGGGAAGGGGCAGGACTCTACCCGACCTCACAGATACGCAGTATTTT. Its translation is CATRGRGRTLPDLTDTQYF.

The chain uses TRBV6-5 and TRBJ2-1; 8 bases match TRBD1. This CDR3 spans 15 amino acids. The germline CDR1 and CDR2 sequences are MNHEY and SVGAGI. Trimming removed 2 bases from V and 9 bases from J; junction bases left unmatched: 9. CDR3 sequence reads: CASSYGQGATVEQFF. The CDR3, as DNA: TGTGCCAGCAGTTACGGTCAGGGGGCGACAGTTGAGCAGTTCTTC.

This clonotype was counted a few times. The chain carries TRBV7-2 and TRBJ2-1; 8 bases fit TRBD2. This CDR3 has 16 residues. The ends lost 5 bases at V and 7 bases at J; junction bases unmatched: 13. Germline values: CDR1 SGHTA, CDR2 FQGNSA. The CDR3 sequence: CASSLRGGGAGNEQFF. CDR3 in DNA: TGTGCCAGCAGCCTCCGGGGGGGGGGGGCGGGAAATGAGCAGTTCTTC.